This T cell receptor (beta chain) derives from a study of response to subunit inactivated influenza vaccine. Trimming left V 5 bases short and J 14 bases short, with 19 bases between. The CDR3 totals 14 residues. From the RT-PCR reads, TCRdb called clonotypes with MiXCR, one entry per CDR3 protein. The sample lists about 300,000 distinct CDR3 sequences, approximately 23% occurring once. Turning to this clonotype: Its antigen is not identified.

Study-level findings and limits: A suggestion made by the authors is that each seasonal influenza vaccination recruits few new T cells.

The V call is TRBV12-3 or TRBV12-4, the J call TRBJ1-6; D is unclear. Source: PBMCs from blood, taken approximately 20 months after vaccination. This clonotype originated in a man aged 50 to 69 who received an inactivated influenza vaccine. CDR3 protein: CASSQVGSLGSLHF. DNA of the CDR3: TGTGCCAGCAGTCAAGTGGGGAGTCTCGGATCCCTCCACTTT.